These 7 T cell receptor beta chains were sequenced from one sample in a study of regulatory T cells in long-lasting Graves disease. Arm-PCR of CDR3 regions and iRepertoire HTBI primers were the basis on which TCR beta libraries were built. TCRdb analysed the multiplex PCR reads with MiXCR anew, one entry per CDR3 protein. The table has roughly 300,000 distinct CDR3 sequences, 15% to 20% seen once. The sample's time point: persistent/refractory GD, antithyroid drugs over 5 years with positive TRAb. Extracted RNA from PBMCs served as the source of the TCR library. This specimen consisted of peripheral blood mononuclear cells (PBMCs), obtained when the disease was refractory, from a patient treated with antithyroid drugs. Every receptor here comes from a female donor with Graves disease.

This clonotype came up a few times. The chain recombines TRBV20-1 with TRBJ2-7; D remains ambiguous. Between the trimmed V and J ends, which lost 0 bases and 2 bases, there was a span of 11 bases. The germline gives CDR1 DFQATT, CDR2 SNEGSKA (reference sequence). This CDR3 spans 14 amino acids. The CDR3 loop reads CSARDVPRTYEQYF. CDR3 in DNA: TGCAGTGCTAGAGATGTGCCCCGGACCTACGAGCAGTACTTC.

This rearrangement joins TRBV18 to TRBJ1-1; D is ambiguous. This CDR3 region has 16 residues. Trimming shortened V by 3 bases and J by 3 bases, and 17 bases separated the two germline ends. Germline V gene sequence: CDR1 KGHSH, CDR2 LQKENI. DNA of the CDR3: TGTGCCAGCTCACCGGTCAAACCACCATTCTACACTGAAGCTTTCTTT. It is translated as CASSPVKPPFYTEAFF.

This clonotype came up many times. This rearrangement joins TRBV7-9 to TRBJ2-5, with 7 bases identical to TRBD1. CDR1 SEHNR and CDR2 FQNEAQ come from the germline V gene (reference sequence). After removal of 3 bases from V and 4 bases from J, the junction contained 8 bases not matched to a gene. The CDR3 is 15 amino acids. CDR3 region: CASSFPGRGRETQYF. The CDR3, as DNA: TGTGCCAGCAGCTTTCCGGGCAGGGGGAGAGAGACCCAGTACTTC.

Concerning this clonotype: A much bigger clone sits one base away, suggesting this may be a read error. The rearrangement joins TRBV5-1 to TRBJ1-2; no clear D. CDR1 and CDR2 from the germline V gene are SGHRS and YFSETQ. There are 15 residues in the CDR3. V lost 2 bases and J 10 bases, leaving 21 bases between the germline ends. CDR3 sequence (DNA): TGCGCCAGCAGCTTCAATATCCGACGGATTCGCGTCTACACCTTC. It specifies CASSFNIRRIRVYTF.

This clonotype showed up many times. CDR3 sequence reads: CASGLVTDRTGPPYGYTF. CDR3 in DNA: TGTGCTAGTGGTTTGGTTACGGACCGGACAGGCCCCCCCTATGGCTACACCTTC. V usage is TRBV12-5 and J usage is TRBJ1-2, with 7 nucleotides matching TRBD1. Germline CDR1 reads LGHNT; CDR2 reads FRNRAP. The length of the CDR3 is 18 residues. Trimming took 0 bases from V and 4 from J; bases not matched to a gene: 14. The entire variable domain, with the rest obtained from reference TRBV12-5 and TRBJ1-2, is as follows: DARVTQTPRHKVTEMGQEVTMRCQPILGHNTVFWYRQTMMQGLELLAYFRNRAPLDDSGMPKDRFSAEMPDATLATLKIQPSEPRDSAVYFCASGLVTDRTGPPYGYTFGSGTRLTVV.

The chain links TRBV29-1 to TRBJ2-4; 9 bases fit TRBD1. CDR1 and CDR2 from the germline V gene are SQVTM and ANQGSEA. The CDR3 has 14 amino acids. V shed 1 base and J 8 bases; nucleotides not matched to a gene: 6. CDR3 in DNA: TGCAGCGTTGAAGGCCACAGGGGGCAGGACATTCAGTACTTC. Encoded protein: CSVEGHRGQDIQYF.

This clonotype was found many times. The rearrangement links TRBV6-2 or TRBV6-3 to TRBJ2-4; D gene unclear. CDR3 length equals 13 residues. Per germline, CDR1 MNHEY and CDR2 SVGEGT. With 5 bases removed from V and 0 bases from J, the gap between germline ends came to 5 bases. The CDR3 nucleotides are TGTGCCAGCAGTCCCCGAGCCAAAAACATTCAGTACTTC. Protein: CASSPRAKNIQYF.